The present TCR beta chain was sequenced within a study of blood T cells in healthy people across ages. Regarding this clonotype: The target antigen is unknown.

Whole-study findings and limits: The study found more naive CD4+ cells and higher diversity in long-lived than aged donors.

Alongside a J-beta primer mix, a sample-barcoded 5' primer served in a second PCR lasting roughly 6 to 11 cycles. Every cDNA was tagged by a template-switch adaptor with 12 random nucleotides. TCRdb redid the calling of the 5' RACE reads with MiXCR, one entry per CDR3 protein. The sample lists about 970,000 distinct CDR3 sequences; around 54% were seen once. CDR1 SQVTM and CDR2 ANQGSEA come from the germline V gene. The length of the CDR3 is 11 residues. The sequence was collected from an older woman in good health. The specimen was blood. The chain couples TRBV29-1 to TRBJ2-5; possible D gene TRBD2, 5 bases. CDR3 bases: TGCGTCGTTGAAGATCGGGGGACCCAGTACTTC. Translating it yields CVVEDRGTQYF.